The rows below give T cell receptor beta chains drawn from one sample of a study of T cell repertoires in cytomegalovirus infection. Using its own MiXCR run on the reads, TCRdb lists one record per CDR3 protein. The sample records around 530,000 distinct CDR3 sequences, about 30% being singletons. Sequencing was performed on PBMCs. These receptors all stem from a human donor in good health (CMV status not recorded). Some clones in this sample may be carry-over from other donors' samples. Each CDR3 is given with its conserved first and last residue. The order of the fields is CDR3 DNA, CDR3 protein, clone size, D gene, J gene, V gene. A D gene is named only where the DNA matches it firmly. Only part of the rows carry a size: once, few, many, or a class if the clone is expanded.

DNA: TGCAGTGCTAGAGTGACTAGCGGGAGAAGCACAACCTACAATGAGCAGTTCTTC
CDR3: CSARVTSGRSTTYNEQFF
size: few
D: TRBD2
J: TRBJ2-1
V: TRBV20-1

DNA: TGTGCCAGTAGTATTACTGGGGGCATGGCCAAAAACATTCAGTACTTC
CDR3: CASSITGGMAKNIQYF
size: -
D: -
J: TRBJ2-4
V: TRBV19

DNA: TGTGCCAGCAGCTTAGATCCTGGTGATGGGGCTTTCTTT
CDR3: CASSLDPGDGAFF
size: many
D: -
J: TRBJ1-1
V: TRBV11-3

DNA: TGTGCCAGCGCAGGGGGAGCGGGCAATCAGCCCCAGCATTTT
CDR3: CASAGGAGNQPQHF
size: few
D: TRBD1
J: TRBJ1-5
V: TRBV2

DNA: TGTGCCAGCAGGGACCCCGTAGCGGGAGTCAACACCGGGGAGCTGTTTTTT
CDR3: CASRDPVAGVNTGELFF
size: few
D: TRBD2
J: TRBJ2-2
V: TRBV2

DNA: TGTGCCAGCAGCTTAGGTTCCAGGGGGGCAGATCCGGACACTGAAGCTTTCTTT
CDR3: CASSLGSRGADPDTEAFF
size: few
D: TRBD1
J: TRBJ1-1
V: TRBV7-9

DNA: TGTGCCAGCAGCTTAGCGGGCGGGAGGCTCCAAAGCGATACGCAGTATTTT
CDR3: CASSLAGGRLQSDTQYF
size: -
D: TRBD2
J: TRBJ2-3
V: TRBV7-2

DNA: TGTGCCACCAGTGATCGACAGGCTACAAATTCCTACGAGCAGTACTTC
CDR3: CATSDRQATNSYEQYF
size: few
D: -
J: TRBJ2-7
V: TRBV24-1

DNA: TGTGCCAGCAGCTCCGGCGTCGGGACTAGCGGGAGTCGTTCCTACAATGAGCAGTTCTTC
CDR3: CASSSGVGTSGSRSYNEQFF
size: few
D: TRBD2
J: TRBJ2-1
V: TRBV7-9

DNA: TGCAGTGCCATAGGGGGAGAAGAGACCCAGTACTTC
CDR3: CSAIGGEETQYF
size: -
D: -
J: TRBJ2-5
V: TRBV20-1

DNA: TGTGCCAGCAGCTTAGAAGGGTCTGGCACTGAAGCTTTCTTT
CDR3: CASSLEGSGTEAFF
size: few
D: -
J: TRBJ1-1
V: TRBV7-2

DNA: TGTGCCAGCAGCCTTGTACTAAGCTCCTACAATGAGCAGTTCTTC
CDR3: CASSLVLSSYNEQFF
size: few
D: -
J: TRBJ2-1
V: TRBV6-1

DNA: TGTGCCAGCAGCTTAGATCGAGGGGGCGAGCAGTTCTTC
CDR3: CASSLDRGGEQFF
size: -
D: TRBD1
J: TRBJ2-1
V: TRBV11-2

DNA: TGCAGCGTTGGAGGCCTGGGCACTGAAGCTTTCTTT
CDR3: CSVGGLGTEAFF
size: -
D: -
J: TRBJ1-1
V: TRBV29-1

DNA: TGTGCCAGCAACAGCGGGCGGATCACCGGGGAGCTGTTTTTT
CDR3: CASNSGRITGELFF
size: -
D: -
J: TRBJ2-2
V: TRBV19

DNA: TGCAGCGTACTGCTGAACAGGGTTGGAAATGAGCAGTTCTTC
CDR3: CSVLLNRVGNEQFF
size: -
D: -
J: TRBJ2-1
V: TRBV29-1

DNA: TGTGCCAGCAGCCCAACAGGGAGAGAAGCTTTCTTT
CDR3: CASSPTGREAFF
size: -
D: -
J: TRBJ1-1
V: TRBV7-9

DNA: TGTGCCAGCATGGGACAGGGATACAATGAGCAGTTCTTC
CDR3: CASMGQGYNEQFF
size: -
D: TRBD1
J: TRBJ2-1
V: TRBV2

DNA: TGTGCCAGCAGGGGGACAGAGGCCTCCTACGAGCAGTACTTC
CDR3: CASRGTEASYEQYF
size: -
D: TRBD1
J: TRBJ2-7
V: TRBV25-1

DNA: TGTGCCAGCAACCAGGACAGGACCGATGAGCAGTTCTTC
CDR3: CASNQDRTDEQFF
size: -
D: TRBD1
J: TRBJ2-1
V: TRBV2

DNA: TGTGCCAGTCACCGGGAGGGACAGTACAATGAGCAGTTCTTC
CDR3: CASHREGQYNEQFF
size: -
D: -
J: TRBJ2-1
V: TRBV19